This TCR beta chain was sequenced during a study of metastatic and nonmetastatic thyroid tumors. Study-wide context: Repertoires were compared across blood and tumor or nodule tissue from malignant and benign thyroid patients. Study findings and constraints: Malignant thyroid tumors reportedly had TCR beta diversity that was significantly higher than in benign nodules, in blood and tumor.

This clone was counted many times. No antigen is known for it. Treatment of any kind had been given to no patient before thyroid surgery. Per the original data handling: CDR3 was compared across clinicopathological groups, and the resulting differences were used to build a distant-metastasis classifier for papillary thyroid cancer. TCRdb re-called clones via MiXCR from the PCR reads. These V and J calls originate from TCRdb's pipeline instead of the authors' own analysis. The sample lists around 27,000 clones, 15% occurring once. Per germline, CDR1 LNHDA and CDR2 SQIVND (reference sequence). Trimming stripped 4 bases from V and 4 bases from J, with 23 bases between. The CDR3 consists of 17 residues.

The sequencing sample was made of blood. The sequence was obtained from a female donor with papillary thyroid cancer or a benign thyroid nodule (not recorded which). Some clones in this sample may be carry-over from other donors' samples. The chain joins TRBV19 to TRBJ2-7; D is tentatively TRBD1 or TRBD2 (5 bases each). CDR3 protein: CASSTSYRDAGGYEQYF. CDR3 sequence (DNA): TGTGCCAGTAGTACCAGCTACCGGGACGCCGGCGGGTACGAGCAGTACTTC. Together with reference TRBV19 and TRBJ2-7, the CDR3 gives the full variable domain: DGGITQSPKYLFRKEGQNVTLSCEQNLNHDAMYWYRQDPGQGLRLIYYSQIVNDFQKGDIAEGYSVSREKKESFPLTVTSAQKNPTAFYLCASSTSYRDAGGYEQYFGPGTRLTVT.